These 10 T cell receptor beta chains were sequenced from one sample in a study of PD-1 blockade in classical Hodgkin lymphoma. Some clones are missing from TCRdb's copy, which holds only in-frame ones; the method was immunoSEQ multiplex PCR. The sample has 39,000 or so clones, around 86% seen once. Each of the patients experienced relapse following autologous stem cell transplantation, and their brentuximab vedotin exposure differed. The source material was peripheral blood mononuclear cells (PBMCs), sampled before the second cycle of nivolumab. Receptor source: a human donor with classical Hodgkin lymphoma.

The J gene is TRBJ2-3, the V gene TRBV14, with D possibly TRBD2 on 6 matching bases. CDR1 SGHDN and CDR2 FVKESK come from the germline V gene. The V end was cut by 1 base, the J end by 3 bases, with 14 bases between. This CDR3 has 16 amino acids. CDR3 sequence: CASSQGFGGVTDTQYF. The CDR3 DNA reads TGTGCCAGCAGCCAAGGTTTCGGGGGAGTGACAGATACGCAGTATTTT.

This clone is deemed medium-sized (0.01 to 0.1%). The V and J genes are TRBV27 and TRBJ2-4, with D unclear. The V end was cut by 0 bases, the J end by 3 bases, with 12 bases between. The CDR3 consists of 16 residues. The germline V gene encodes CDR1 MNHEY and CDR2 SMNVEV (reference sequence). CDR3 loop: CASSLSWGFGKNIQYF. DNA of the CDR3: TGTGCCAGCAGTTTATCGTGGGGATTCGGCAAAAACATTCAGTACTTC.

DNA for the CDR3: TGTGCCAGCAGCTCTGGACTAGCGGGAGGGCGGGGTGAGCAGTTCTTC. This gives the protein CASSSGLAGGRGEQFF. The rearrangement links TRBV7-6 to TRBJ2-1; TRBD2 matches 15 bases. Unmatched junction bases numbered 7, after V lost 4 bases and J lost 9 bases. This CDR3 has 16 amino acids. Germline lookup yields CDR1 SGHVS and CDR2 FNYEAQ.

J is TRBJ2-7 and V is TRBV7-2; 11 bases are shared with TRBD1. CDR1 SGHTA and CDR2 FQGNSA come from the germline V gene. Germline trimming cut 3 bases from V and 2 bases from J; bases unmatched to any gene: 9. The length of the CDR3 is 17 residues. The CDR3 DNA is TGTGCCAGCAGCTTGCAAAGTGGGACAGGGGGTCCCTACGAGCAGTACTTC. Translation: CASSLQSGTGGPYEQYF.

A single count supports this clone. The chain links TRBV19 to TRBJ2-3; TRBD1 is a possible D gene (5 bases). Per germline, CDR1 LNHDA and CDR2 SQIVND (reference sequence). V was trimmed by 3 bases and J by 1 base, leaving 11 bases between them. The CDR3 contains 15 residues. The CDR3 coding sequence is TGTGCCAGTAGTATTGGGGCAGCAGGCACAGATACGCAGTATTTT. The encoded protein is CASSIGAAGTDTQYF.

The V call is TRBV4-1, the J call TRBJ2-1; no clear D gene. Deletions cut 0 bases from V and 0 bases from J, with 6 bases between. Germline V gene lookup returns CDR1 MGHRA and CDR2 YSYEKL. The CDR3 totals 15 residues. The CDR3 nucleotides read TGCGCCAGCAGCCAAGAGGTCAGCTCCTACAATGAGCAGTTCTTC. Translating it yields CASSQEVSSYNEQFF.

The rearrangement uses TRBV19 and TRBJ2-7, with D unclear. The CDR3 has 14 residues. The germline CDR1 and CDR2 sequences are LNHDA and SQIVND (reference sequence). V was shortened by 1 base and J by 3 bases, with 10 bases between the two germline ends. The CDR3 reads CASSIGHTNYEQYF. The CDR3 DNA follows: TGTGCCAGTAGTATAGGGCACACCAACTACGAGCAGTACTTC. Using reference TRBV19 and TRBJ2-7 for the parts outside the CDR3, the full variable domain is DGGITQSPKYLFRKEGQNVTLSCEQNLNHDAMYWYRQDPGQGLRLIYYSQIVNDFQKGDIAEGYSVSREKKESFPLTVTSAQKNPTAFYLCASSIGHTNYEQYFGPGTRLTVT.

J is TRBJ2-5 and V is TRBV10-3; possible D gene TRBD1, 5 bases. The CDR3 loop spans 13 amino acids. Germline V gives CDR1 ENHRY, CDR2 SYGVKD. Trimming stripped 4 bases from V and 2 bases from J, with 8 bases between. This CDR3 reads CAISGRQQETQYF. In DNA, the CDR3 is TGTGCCATCAGTGGACGACAGCAAGAGACCCAGTACTTC.

The rearrangement uses TRBV5-1 and TRBJ2-7; 9 nucleotides line up with TRBD1. Germline V lookup: CDR1 SGHRS, CDR2 YFSETQ. J lost 5 bases, V lost 0 bases, and 6 bases had no gene match. The length of the CDR3 is 15 residues. This chain's CDR3 is CASSLEGTGNHEQYF. In DNA form, the CDR3 reads TGCGCCAGCAGCTTGGAAGGGACAGGGAACCACGAGCAGTACTTC.

The rearrangement uses TRBV7-3 and TRBJ2-7; D might be TRBD1 (5 bases). V was clipped by 3 bases and J by 1 base, with 19 bases between them. This CDR3 has 17 residues. CDR1 and CDR2 (germline): SGHTA, FQGTGA. CDR3 residues: CASSFLPDTKGSYEQYF. The CDR3 coding sequence is TGTGCCAGCAGCTTTCTACCGGACACCAAAGGGTCCTACGAGCAGTACTTC. The variable domain in full, with the rest retrieved from reference TRBV7-3 and TRBJ2-7, is GAGVSQTPSNKVTEKGKYVELRCDPISGHTALYWYRQSLGQGPEFLIYFQGTGAADDSGLPNDRFFAVRPEGSVSTLKIQRTERGDSAVYLCASSFLPDTKGSYEQYFGPGTRLTVT.